This TCR beta chain originates from a study of radiation and T cells in renal cell carcinoma. Study summary: Nephrectomy followed 15 Gy stereotactic body radiation by 4 weeks.

Only one count was recorded for this clone. What it binds is not known. This CDR3 is 14 amino acids long. V was cut by 6 bases and J by 0 bases, with 9 bases left in between. The germline V gene encodes CDR1 SNHLY and CDR2 FYNNEI. Using immunoSEQ multiplex PCR, the repertoire was profiled, and TCRdb retains in-frame clones only, with some absent. The sample holds 87,000 or so clones; roughly 90% are singletons and the top ten take around 7.9%. The time point denotes: baseline pretreatment blood. Treatment defined: 15 Gy SBRT to primary tumor, nephrectomy 4 weeks later. Radiation-treated patients gave blood at baseline, week 2 and week 4. The tumor was a clear cell renal cell carcinoma. Whole-study findings and limits: From baseline, blood top tumor clonotypes peaked at 2 weeks post-radiation.

This sequence was found in a man in his fifties or sixties with renal cell carcinoma. This sequence joins TRBV2 and TRBJ1-3; a possible D gene is TRBD1 (5 bases). The sequenced sample was blood, obtained from a patient whose treatment included radiotherapy and nephrectomy. The CDR3 bases are TGTGCCAGCAGGGGGCAGACCTCTGGAAACACCATATATTTT. This codes for CASRGQTSGNTIYF.